These 9 T cell receptor beta chains came from one sample sequenced in a study of cytomegalovirus exposure and HLA in healthy donors (dated by TCRdb to about 2017). Library preparation used the immunoSEQ multiplex PCR assay. A mixture of 60 forward primers for TCR Vbeta segments and 13 reverse primers for TCR Jbeta segments was used in the multiplex PCR. The table was pulled from immuneACCESS by TCRdb, which kept in-frame rearrangements only. Such tables lose some clones; where checked, under half of the loss comes from unresolved V genes, and the rest has no known cause. This sample has more than 150,000 clones in its table, and 75% to 80% of those were observed once. The top ten hold over 11% of the sample. The sequenced sample consisted of PBMCs. All receptors derive from a man aged 50 to 59 in good health and CMV-seropositive.

The rearrangement links TRBV27 to TRBJ2-1; D gene unclear. CDR1 is MNHEY, CDR2 SMNVEV, per germline (reference sequence). CDR3 length equals 11 residues. With 7 bases removed from V and 9 bases from J, the gap between germline ends came to 10 bases. DNA for the CDR3: TGTGCCAGCACCGGGTTCGGTGAGCAGTTCTTC. It encodes CASTGFGEQFF.

CDR3 nucleotides: TGTGCCAGCAGTGGAATCGACAGGGAGGTAGATACGCAGTATTTT. As protein: CASSGIDREVDTQYF. The chain combines TRBV25-1 with TRBJ2-3, with D tentatively TRBD1 (7 bases). The ends were cut back, 4 bases at V and 5 bases at J, with 16 bases in the middle. This CDR3 has 15 amino acids. Germline CDR1 and CDR2: MGHDK and SYGVNS.

The chain has TRBV4-1 and TRBJ2-5; tentatively, D is TRBD2 (6 bases). Trimming pared 0 bases from V and 5 bases from J, leaving 13 bases between. The CDR3 spans 15 residues. Germline CDR1 is MGHRA and CDR2 is YSYEKL. The CDR3 coding sequence is TGCGCCAGCAGCCAAGATAGCGGCTTTCCCGAGACCCAGTACTTC. Translation: CASSQDSGFPETQYF.

The rearrangement links TRBV7-9 to TRBJ2-7; 9 bases are shared with TRBD1. CDR3 length equals 13 residues. Losses at the gene ends were 8 bases for V and 3 bases for J; bases not matched to a gene: 5. CDR1 SEHNR and CDR2 FQNEAQ come from the germline V gene (reference sequence). The CDR3 region is CASLRTGVYEQYF. In nucleotides, the CDR3 is TGTGCCAGCCTACGGACAGGGGTCTACGAGCAGTACTTC.

The rearrangement joins TRBV13 to TRBJ1-4, with D unclear. The CDR3 runs to 14 residues. Germline CDR1 reads PRHDT; CDR2 reads FYEKMQ (reference sequence). Trimming took 3 bases from V and 7 from J, leaving 12 bases between them. For the CDR3, the DNA is TGTGCCAGCAGCTTCGAGGAGGCGGGTGAAAAACTGTTTTTT. Protein: CASSFEEAGEKLFF.

The CDR3 spells CASSQGRGGNTDTQYF. For the CDR3, the DNA is TGTGCCAGCAGCCAAGGTCGGGGGGGCAACACAGATACGCAGTATTTT. The chain combines TRBV14 with TRBJ2-3, with 8 bases lining up with TRBD2. The V and J ends lost 1 base and 2 bases, in that order; junction bases with no gene match: 5. CDR1 is SGHDN and CDR2 is FVKESK in the germline V gene. The CDR3 has 16 amino acids.

This clone was detected only a few times. The gene calls are TRBV6-6 and TRBJ2-6; D perhaps matches TRBD1 (5 bases). V lost 6 bases and J lost 0, with 12 bases in between. Germline CDR1 reads MNHNY; CDR2 reads SVGAGI (reference sequence). The CDR3 extends over 16 amino acids. Here the CDR3 reads CASRRTGRSGANVLTF. CDR3 in DNA: TGTGCCAGCAGACGAACAGGTCGCTCTGGGGCCAACGTCCTGACTTTC.

This chain joins TRBV19 and TRBJ2-1; 11 bases map to TRBD2. Losses at the gene ends were 5 bases for V and 1 base for J; bases not matched to a gene: 4. The CDR3 totals 16 residues. Germline CDR1 reads LNHDA; CDR2 reads SQIVND (reference sequence). CDR3 residues: CASSSSGGISYNEQFF. Here the CDR3 DNA reads TGTGCCAGTAGTTCTAGCGGGGGGATTTCCTACAATGAGCAGTTCTTC.

The chain uses TRBV29-1 and TRBJ2-3; TRBD2 aligns across 13 bases. Trimming at V came to 7 bases and at J to 6 bases, leaving 7 bases not matched to a gene. The CDR3 consists of 14 residues. Germline CDR1 SQVTM, CDR2 ANQGSEA. CDR3 in amino acids: CSATSGGVLDTQYF. The CDR3 region has the DNA TGCAGCGCTACTAGCGGGGGGGTCCTGGATACGCAGTATTTT.